Listed here is a single T cell receptor (beta chain). V was clipped by 2 bases and J by 2 bases, with 13 bases between them. The CDR3 sequence is 15 residues long. Germline CDR1 reads SGHAT; CDR2 reads FQNNGV. These data come from a study of blood T cell repertoires in COVID-19. On the study more broadly: Italy, Spain and the United States were the sources of the convalescent and acute COVID-19 samples. PBMCs, B-cell-depleted T cells, or T cells were the source of the cDNA or gDNA that made up the material.

Enrollment of patients from Seattle took place during active infection, with longitudinal follow-up. Sequencing used immunoSEQ multiplex PCR; TCRdb keeps in-frame clones, though not all of them. The data show over 95,000 clones, with roughly 85% seen just once and more than 5% held by the top ten. The sample was peripheral blood. The receptor comes from a woman in her fifties or sixties with COVID-19, enrolled during active disease. The chain links TRBV11-2 to TRBJ2-7, with D perhaps TRBD2 (6 bases). This CDR3 reads CASSLNRGLAYEQYF. The CDR3 DNA sequence: TGTGCCAGCAGCTTAAACCGGGGACTGGCCTACGAGCAGTACTTC.